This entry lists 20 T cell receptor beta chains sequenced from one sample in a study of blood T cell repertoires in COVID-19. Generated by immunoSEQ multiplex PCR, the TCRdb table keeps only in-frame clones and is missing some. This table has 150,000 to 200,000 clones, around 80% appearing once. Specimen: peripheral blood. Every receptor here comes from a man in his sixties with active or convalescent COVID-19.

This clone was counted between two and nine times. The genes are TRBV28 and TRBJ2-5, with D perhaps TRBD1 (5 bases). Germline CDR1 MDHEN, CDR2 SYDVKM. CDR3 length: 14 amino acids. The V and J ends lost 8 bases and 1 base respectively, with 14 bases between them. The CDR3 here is CASGDQGSQETQYF. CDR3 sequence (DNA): TGTGCCAGCGGCGACCAGGGTTCCCAAGAGACCCAGTACTTC.

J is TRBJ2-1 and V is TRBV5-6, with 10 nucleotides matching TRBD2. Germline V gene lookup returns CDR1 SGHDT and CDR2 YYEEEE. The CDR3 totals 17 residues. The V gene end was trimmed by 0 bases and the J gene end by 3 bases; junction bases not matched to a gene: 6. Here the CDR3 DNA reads TGTGCCAGCAGCTTGGGACTAGCGGGCTTCGGCTACAATGAGCAGTTCTTC. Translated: CASSLGLAGFGYNEQFF.

CDR3 sequence reads: CASSPGGSGGTDTQYF. The CDR3 DNA reads as TGTGCCAGCAGCCCGGGAGGGTCGGGGGGCACAGATACGCAGTATTTT. The chain has TRBV4-2 and TRBJ2-3; 8 positions match TRBD2. Germline CDR1 and CDR2: LGHNA and YNFKEQ. The CDR3 sequence is 16 residues long. Trimming took 4 bases from V and 1 from J; bases not matched to a gene: 7.

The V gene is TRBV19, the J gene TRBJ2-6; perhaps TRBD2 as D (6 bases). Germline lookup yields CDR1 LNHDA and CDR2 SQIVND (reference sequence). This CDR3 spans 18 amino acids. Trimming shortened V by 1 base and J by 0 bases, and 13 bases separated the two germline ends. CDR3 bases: TGTGCCAGTAGTATAGCCCCGGGACTGTTCTCTGGGGCCAACGTCCTGACTTTC. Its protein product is CASSIAPGLFSGANVLTF.

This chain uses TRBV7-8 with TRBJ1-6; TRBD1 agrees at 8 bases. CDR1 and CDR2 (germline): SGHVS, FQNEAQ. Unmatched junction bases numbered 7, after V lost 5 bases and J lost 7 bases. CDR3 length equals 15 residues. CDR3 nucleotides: TGTGCCAGCAGCCTCAGGGGGCAGGGAAATTCACCCCTCCACTTT. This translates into CASSLRGQGNSPLHF.

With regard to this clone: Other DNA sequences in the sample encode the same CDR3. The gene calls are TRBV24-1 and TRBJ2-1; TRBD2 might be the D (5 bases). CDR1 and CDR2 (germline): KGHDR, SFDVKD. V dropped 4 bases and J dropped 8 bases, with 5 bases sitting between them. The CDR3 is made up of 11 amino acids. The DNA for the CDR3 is TGTGCCACCAGTGACGGGGATGAGCAGTTCTTC. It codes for CATSDGDEQFF.

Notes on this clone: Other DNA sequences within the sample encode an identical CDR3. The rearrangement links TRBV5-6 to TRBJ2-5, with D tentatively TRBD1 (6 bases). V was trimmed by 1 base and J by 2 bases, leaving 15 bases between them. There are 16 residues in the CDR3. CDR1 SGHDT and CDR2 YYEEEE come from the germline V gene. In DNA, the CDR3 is TGTGCCAGCAGCTTGTTCCTAGCAGGGGTACAAGAGACCCAGTACTTC. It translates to CASSLFLAGVQETQYF.

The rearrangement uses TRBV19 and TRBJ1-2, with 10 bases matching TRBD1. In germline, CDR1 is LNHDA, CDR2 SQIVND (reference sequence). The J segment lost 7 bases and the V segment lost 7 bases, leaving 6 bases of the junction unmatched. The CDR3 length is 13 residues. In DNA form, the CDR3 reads TGTGCCAGTACGGGACAGGGGTTCGGTGGCTACACCTTC. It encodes CASTGQGFGGYTF. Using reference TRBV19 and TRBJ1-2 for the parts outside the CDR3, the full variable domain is DGGITQSPKYLFRKEGQNVTLSCEQNLNHDAMYWYRQDPGQGLRLIYYSQIVNDFQKGDIAEGYSVSREKKESFPLTVTSAQKNPTAFYLCASTGQGFGGYTFGSGTRLTVV.

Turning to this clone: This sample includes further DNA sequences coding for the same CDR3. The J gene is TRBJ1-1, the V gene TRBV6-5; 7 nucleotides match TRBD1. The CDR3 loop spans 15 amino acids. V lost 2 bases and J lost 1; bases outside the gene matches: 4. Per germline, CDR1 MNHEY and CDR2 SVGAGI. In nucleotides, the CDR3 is TGTGCCAGCAGTTACGGGAGGACAGGGAACACTGAAGCTTTCTTT. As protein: CASSYGRTGNTEAFF.

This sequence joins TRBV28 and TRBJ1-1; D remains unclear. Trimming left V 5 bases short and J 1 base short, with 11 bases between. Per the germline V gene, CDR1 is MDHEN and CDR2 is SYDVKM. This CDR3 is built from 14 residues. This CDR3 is CASSQPTANTEAFF. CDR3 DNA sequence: TGTGCCAGCAGTCAACCTACAGCGAACACTGAAGCTTTCTTT. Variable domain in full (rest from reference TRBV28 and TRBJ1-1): DVKVTQSSRYLVKRTGEKVFLECVQDMDHENMFWYRQDPGLGLRLIYFSYDVKMKEKGDIPEGYSVSREKKERFSLILESASTNQTSMYLCASSQPTANTEAFFGQGTRLTVV.

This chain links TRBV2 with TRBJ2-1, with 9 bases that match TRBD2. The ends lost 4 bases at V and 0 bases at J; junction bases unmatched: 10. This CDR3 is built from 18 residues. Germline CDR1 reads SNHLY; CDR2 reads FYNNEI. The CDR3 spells CASSGIMTRGGSYNEQFF. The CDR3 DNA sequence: TGTGCCAGCAGTGGAATCATGACGCGGGGGGGCTCCTACAATGAGCAGTTCTTC. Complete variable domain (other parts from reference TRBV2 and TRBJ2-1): EPEVTQTPSHQVTQMGQEVILRCVPISNHLYFYWYRQILGQKVEFLVSFYNNEISEKSEIFDDQFSVERPDGSNFTLKIRSTKLEDSAMYFCASSGIMTRGGSYNEQFFGPGTRLTVL.

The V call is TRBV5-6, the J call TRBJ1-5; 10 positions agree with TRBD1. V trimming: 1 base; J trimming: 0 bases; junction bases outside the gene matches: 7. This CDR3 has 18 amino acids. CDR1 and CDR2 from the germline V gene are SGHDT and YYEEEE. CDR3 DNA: TGTGCCAGCAGCTTGACCGGGACAGGGGCTTTTAGCAATCAGCCCCAGCATTTT. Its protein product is CASSLTGTGAFSNQPQHF.

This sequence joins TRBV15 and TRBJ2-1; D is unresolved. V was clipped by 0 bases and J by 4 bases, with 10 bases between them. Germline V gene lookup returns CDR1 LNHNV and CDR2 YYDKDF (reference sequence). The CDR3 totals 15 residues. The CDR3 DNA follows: TGTGCCACCAGCAGAGATGGCCAGGTTTACAATGAGCAGTTCTTC. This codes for CATSRDGQVYNEQFF.

The CDR3 DNA sequence: TGTGCCAGCAGCCCGACAGGGAGGAATCGAAACACTGAAGCTTTCTTT. Protein product: CASSPTGRNRNTEAFF. The chain uses TRBV28 and TRBJ1-1, with 7 bases aligning to TRBD1. V shed 6 bases, J shed 2 bases, and the junction held 12 bases outside the gene matches. The CDR3 is 16 residues long. Germline loops: CDR1 MDHEN, CDR2 SYDVKM.

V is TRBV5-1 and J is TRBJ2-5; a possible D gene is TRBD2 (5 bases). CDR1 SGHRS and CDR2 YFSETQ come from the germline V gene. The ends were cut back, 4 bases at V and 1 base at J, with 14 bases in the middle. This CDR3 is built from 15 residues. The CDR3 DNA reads TGCGCCAGCAGCCCACGAGGGAGCGCCCAAGAGACCCAGTACTTC. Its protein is CASSPRGSAQETQYF.

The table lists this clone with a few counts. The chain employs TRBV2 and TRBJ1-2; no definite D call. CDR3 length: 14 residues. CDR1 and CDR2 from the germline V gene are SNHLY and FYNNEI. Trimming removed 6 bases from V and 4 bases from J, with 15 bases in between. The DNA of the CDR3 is TGTGCCAGCAGAGGTCGAGGGCAGCTCTATGGCTACACCTTC. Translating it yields CASRGRGQLYGYTF.

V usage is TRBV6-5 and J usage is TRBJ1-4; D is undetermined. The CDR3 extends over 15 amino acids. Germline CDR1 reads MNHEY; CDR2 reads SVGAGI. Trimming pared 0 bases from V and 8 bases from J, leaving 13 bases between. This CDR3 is CASSYSSAQTEKLFF. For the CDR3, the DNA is TGTGCCAGCAGTTACTCGAGTGCTCAAACGGAAAAACTGTTTTTT.

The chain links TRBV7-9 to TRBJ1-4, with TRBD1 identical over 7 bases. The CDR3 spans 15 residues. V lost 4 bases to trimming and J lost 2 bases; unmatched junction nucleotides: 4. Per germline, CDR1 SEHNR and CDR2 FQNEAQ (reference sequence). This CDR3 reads CASSSPDRTNEKLFF. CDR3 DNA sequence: TGTGCCAGCAGCTCACCGGACAGGACTAATGAAAAACTGTTTTTT.

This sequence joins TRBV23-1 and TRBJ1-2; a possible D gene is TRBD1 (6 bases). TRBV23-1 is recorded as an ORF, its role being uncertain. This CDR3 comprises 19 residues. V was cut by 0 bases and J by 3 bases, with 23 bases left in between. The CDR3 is CASSQSQSSRGALDYGYTF. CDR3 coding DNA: TGCGCCAGCAGTCAATCGCAGTCTTCCAGGGGAGCCTTGGACTATGGCTACACCTTC.

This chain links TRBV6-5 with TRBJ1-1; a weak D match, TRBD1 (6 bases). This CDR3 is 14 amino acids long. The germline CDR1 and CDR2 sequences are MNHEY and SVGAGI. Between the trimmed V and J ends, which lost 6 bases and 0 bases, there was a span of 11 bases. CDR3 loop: CASRKDSMNTEAFF. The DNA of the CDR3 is TGTGCCAGCAGGAAGGACAGTATGAACACTGAAGCTTTCTTT.